The table lists the clone carrying this TCR beta chain with a few counts. Antigen specificity is unknown. The data were taken from a study of T cell responses to AZD1222 COVID-19 vaccine. Study-level results: The number of AZD1222 recipients seropositive at baseline was only five or six. Rises in breadth and depth of Spike-specific TCRs came after two AZD1222 doses.

Germline V lookup: CDR1 MNHEY, CDR2 SMNVEV (reference sequence). The junction had 18 bases not matched to a gene; V was cut back by 6 bases and J by 5 bases. This CDR3 is built from 19 residues. Here immunoSEQ multiplex PCR was the method, and the copy in TCRdb shows in-frame clones only, minus some. Of tens of thousands of clones listed, approximately 90% are singletons. This TCR was recovered from an adult who received the AZD1222 COVID-19 vaccine. This specimen consisted of peripheral blood, obtained 28 days after the second AZD1222 dose. The V and J genes are TRBV27 and TRBJ1-3, with 11 bases that match TRBD1. In DNA, the CDR3 is TGTGCCAGCAGCCCAACCACCTCAGGACAGGGGGCGTATAGAAACACCATATATTTT. Residues: CASSPTTSGQGAYRNTIYF.